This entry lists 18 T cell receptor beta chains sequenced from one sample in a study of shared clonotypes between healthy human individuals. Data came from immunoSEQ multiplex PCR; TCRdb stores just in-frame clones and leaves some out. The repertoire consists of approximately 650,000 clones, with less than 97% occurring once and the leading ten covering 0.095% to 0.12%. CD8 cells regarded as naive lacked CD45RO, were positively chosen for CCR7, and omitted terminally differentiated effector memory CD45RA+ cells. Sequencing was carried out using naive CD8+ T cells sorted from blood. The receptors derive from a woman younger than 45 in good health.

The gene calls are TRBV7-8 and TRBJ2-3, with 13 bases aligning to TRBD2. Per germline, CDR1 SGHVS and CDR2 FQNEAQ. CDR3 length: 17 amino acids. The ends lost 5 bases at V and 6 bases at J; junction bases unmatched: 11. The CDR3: CASSLRLAGGLPDTQYF. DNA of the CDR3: TGTGCCAGCAGCCTCCGACTAGCGGGAGGACTACCCGATACGCAGTATTTT.

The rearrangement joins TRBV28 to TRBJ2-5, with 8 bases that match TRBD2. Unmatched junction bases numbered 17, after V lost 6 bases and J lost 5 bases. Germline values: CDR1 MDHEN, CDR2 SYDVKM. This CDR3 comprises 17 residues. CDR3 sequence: CASSPTGIITGGETQYF. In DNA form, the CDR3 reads TGTGCCAGCAGCCCCACAGGGATCATCACGGGAGGGGAGACCCAGTACTTC.

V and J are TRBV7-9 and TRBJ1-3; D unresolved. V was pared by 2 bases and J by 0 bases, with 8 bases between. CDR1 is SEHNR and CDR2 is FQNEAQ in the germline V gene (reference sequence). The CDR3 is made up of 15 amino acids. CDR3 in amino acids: CASSLTPSSGNTIYF. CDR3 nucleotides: TGTGCCAGCAGCTTAACCCCCAGCTCTGGAAACACCATATATTTT.

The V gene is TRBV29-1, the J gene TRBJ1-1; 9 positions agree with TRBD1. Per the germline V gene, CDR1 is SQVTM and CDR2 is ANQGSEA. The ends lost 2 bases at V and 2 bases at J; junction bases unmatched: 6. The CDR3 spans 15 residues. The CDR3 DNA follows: TGCAGCGTTGAACCCGGGGACAGGGTAAACACTGAAGCTTTCTTT. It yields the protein CSVEPGDRVNTEAFF.

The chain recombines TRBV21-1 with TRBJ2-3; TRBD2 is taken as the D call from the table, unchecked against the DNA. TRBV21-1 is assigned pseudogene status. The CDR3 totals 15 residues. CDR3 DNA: TGTGCCCGACCGGCCTCCAGCGGGAGTCCAGATACGCAGTATTTT. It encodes CARPASSGSPDTQYF.

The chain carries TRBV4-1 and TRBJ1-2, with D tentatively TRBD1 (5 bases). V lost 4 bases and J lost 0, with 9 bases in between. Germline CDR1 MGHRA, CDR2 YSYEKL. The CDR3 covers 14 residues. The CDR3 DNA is TGCGCCAGCAGCCCCCTGGGGGCTAACTATGGCTACACCTTC. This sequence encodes CASSPLGANYGYTF.

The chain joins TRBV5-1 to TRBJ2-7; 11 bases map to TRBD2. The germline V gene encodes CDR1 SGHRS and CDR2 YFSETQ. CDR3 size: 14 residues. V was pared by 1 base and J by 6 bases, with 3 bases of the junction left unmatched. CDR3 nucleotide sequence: TGCGCCAGCAGCTTGACTAGCGGGAGTTCCGAGCAGTACTTC. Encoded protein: CASSLTSGSSEQYF.

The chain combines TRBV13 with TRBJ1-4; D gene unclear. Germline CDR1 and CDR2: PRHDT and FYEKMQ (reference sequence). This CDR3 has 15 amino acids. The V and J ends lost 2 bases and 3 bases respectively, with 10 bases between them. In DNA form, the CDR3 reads TGTGCCAGCAGCTTATTGGGCCCCCCTAATGAAAAACTGTTTTTT. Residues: CASSLLGPPNEKLFF.

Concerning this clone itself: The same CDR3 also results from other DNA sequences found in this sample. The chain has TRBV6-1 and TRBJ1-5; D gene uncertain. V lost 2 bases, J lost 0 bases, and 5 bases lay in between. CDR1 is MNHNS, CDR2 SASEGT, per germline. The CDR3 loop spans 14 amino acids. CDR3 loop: CASSELDSNQPQHF. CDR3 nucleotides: TGTGCCAGCAGTGAATTAGATAGCAATCAGCCCCAGCATTTT.

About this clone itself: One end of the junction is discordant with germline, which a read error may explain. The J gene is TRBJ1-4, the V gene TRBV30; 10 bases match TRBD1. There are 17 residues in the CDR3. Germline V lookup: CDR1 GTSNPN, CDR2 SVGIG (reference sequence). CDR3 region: CAWGPLGQGGTNERLFF. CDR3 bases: TGTGCCTGGGGGCCCCTCGGACAGGGGGGCACTAATGAAAGACTGTTTTTT.

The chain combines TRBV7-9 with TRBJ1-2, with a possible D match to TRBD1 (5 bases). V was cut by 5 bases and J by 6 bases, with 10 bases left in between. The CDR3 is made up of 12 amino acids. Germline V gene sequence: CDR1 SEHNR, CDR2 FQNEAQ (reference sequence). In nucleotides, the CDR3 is TGTGCCAGCAGCCCAGACAGCGATGGCTACACCTTC. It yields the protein CASSPDSDGYTF.

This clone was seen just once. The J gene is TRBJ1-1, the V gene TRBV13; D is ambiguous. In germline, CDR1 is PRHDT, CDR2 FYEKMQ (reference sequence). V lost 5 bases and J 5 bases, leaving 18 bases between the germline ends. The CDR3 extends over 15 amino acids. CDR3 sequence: CASSPFSRLGTEAFF. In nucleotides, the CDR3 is TGTGCCAGCAGCCCGTTTTCCCGTTTAGGTACTGAAGCTTTCTTT. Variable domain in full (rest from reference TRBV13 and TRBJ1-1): AAGVIQSPRHLIKEKRETATLKCYPIPRHDTVYWYQQGPGQDPQFLISFYEKMQSDKGSIPDRFSAQQFSDYHSELNMSSLELGDSALYFCASSPFSRLGTEAFFGQGTRLTVV.

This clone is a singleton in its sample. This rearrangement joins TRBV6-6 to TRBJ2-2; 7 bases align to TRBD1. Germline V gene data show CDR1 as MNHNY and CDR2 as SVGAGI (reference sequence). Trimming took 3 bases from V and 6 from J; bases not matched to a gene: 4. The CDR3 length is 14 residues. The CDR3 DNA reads TGTGCCAGCAGTTATAGACAGGGCGCCGGGGAGCTGTTTTTT. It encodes CASSYRQGAGELFF.

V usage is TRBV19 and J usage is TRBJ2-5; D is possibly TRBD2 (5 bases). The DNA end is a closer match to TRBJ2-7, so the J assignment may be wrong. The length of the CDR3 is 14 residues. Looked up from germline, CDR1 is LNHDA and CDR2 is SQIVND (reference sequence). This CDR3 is CASSIGEYSYEQYF. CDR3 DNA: TGTGCCAGTAGTATCGGGGAATACTCCTACGAGCAGTACTTC.

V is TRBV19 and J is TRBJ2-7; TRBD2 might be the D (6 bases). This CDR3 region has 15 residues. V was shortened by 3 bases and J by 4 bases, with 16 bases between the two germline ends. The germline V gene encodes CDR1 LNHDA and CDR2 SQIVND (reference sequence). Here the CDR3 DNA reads TGTGCCAGTAGTATTGGGGGGAGTTCCGCGTACGAGCAGTACTTC. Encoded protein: CASSIGGSSAYEQYF. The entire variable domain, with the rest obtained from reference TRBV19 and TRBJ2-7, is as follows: DGGITQSPKYLFRKEGQNVTLSCEQNLNHDAMYWYRQDPGQGLRLIYYSQIVNDFQKGDIAEGYSVSREKKESFPLTVTSAQKNPTAFYLCASSIGGSSAYEQYFGPGTRLTVT.

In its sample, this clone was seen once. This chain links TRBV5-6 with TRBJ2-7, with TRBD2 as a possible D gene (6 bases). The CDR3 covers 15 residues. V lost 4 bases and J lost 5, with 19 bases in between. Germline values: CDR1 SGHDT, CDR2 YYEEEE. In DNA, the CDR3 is TGTGCCAGCAGCCCCCTCGGAGGGGCGCGAAACGAGCAGTACTTC. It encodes CASSPLGGARNEQYF.

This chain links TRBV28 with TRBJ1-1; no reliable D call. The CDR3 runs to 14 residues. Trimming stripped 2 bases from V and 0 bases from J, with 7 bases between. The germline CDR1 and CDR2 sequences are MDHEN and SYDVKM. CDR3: CASSLPGMNTEAFF. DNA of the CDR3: TGTGCCAGCAGTTTACCAGGCATGAACACTGAAGCTTTCTTT.

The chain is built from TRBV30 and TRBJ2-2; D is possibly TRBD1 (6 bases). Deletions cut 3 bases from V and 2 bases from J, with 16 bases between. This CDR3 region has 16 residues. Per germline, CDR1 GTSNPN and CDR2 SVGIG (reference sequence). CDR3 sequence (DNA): TGTGCCTGGAGCGGGACCGGGACAACCAACACCGGGGAGCTGTTTTTT. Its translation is CAWSGTGTTNTGELFF.